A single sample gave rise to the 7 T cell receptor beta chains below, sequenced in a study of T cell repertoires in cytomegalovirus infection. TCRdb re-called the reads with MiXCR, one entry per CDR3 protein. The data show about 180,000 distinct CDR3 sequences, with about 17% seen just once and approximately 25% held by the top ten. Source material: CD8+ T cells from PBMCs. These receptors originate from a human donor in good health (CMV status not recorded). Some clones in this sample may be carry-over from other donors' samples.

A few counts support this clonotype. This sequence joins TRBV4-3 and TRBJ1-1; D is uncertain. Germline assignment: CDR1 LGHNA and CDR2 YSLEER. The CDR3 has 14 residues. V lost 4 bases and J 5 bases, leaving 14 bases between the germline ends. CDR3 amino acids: CASSPPGRGTEAFF. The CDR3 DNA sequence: TGCGCCAGCAGCCCACCCGGGCGAGGGACTGAAGCTTTCTTT.

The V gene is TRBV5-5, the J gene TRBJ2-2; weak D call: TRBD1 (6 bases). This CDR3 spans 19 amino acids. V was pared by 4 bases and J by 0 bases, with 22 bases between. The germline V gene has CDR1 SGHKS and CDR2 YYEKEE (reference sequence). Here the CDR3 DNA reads TGTGCCAGCAGCCCCCCCTACGGGACACCGAACGCGAACACCGGGGAGCTGTTTTTT. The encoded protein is CASSPPYGTPNANTGELFF.

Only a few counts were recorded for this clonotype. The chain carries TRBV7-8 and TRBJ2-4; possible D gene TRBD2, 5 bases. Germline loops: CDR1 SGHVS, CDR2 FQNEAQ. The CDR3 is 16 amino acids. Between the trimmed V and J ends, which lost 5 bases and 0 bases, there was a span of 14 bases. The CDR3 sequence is CASSPPAGLAKNIQYF. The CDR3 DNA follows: TGTGCCAGCAGCCCCCCGGCGGGTCTAGCCAAAAACATTCAGTACTTC.

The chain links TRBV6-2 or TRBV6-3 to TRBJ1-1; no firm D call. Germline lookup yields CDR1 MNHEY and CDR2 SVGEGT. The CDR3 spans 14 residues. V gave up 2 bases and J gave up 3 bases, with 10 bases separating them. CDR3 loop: CASSYPGRHTEAFF. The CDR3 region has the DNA TGTGCCAGCAGTTACCCCGGGAGGCACACTGAAGCTTTCTTT.

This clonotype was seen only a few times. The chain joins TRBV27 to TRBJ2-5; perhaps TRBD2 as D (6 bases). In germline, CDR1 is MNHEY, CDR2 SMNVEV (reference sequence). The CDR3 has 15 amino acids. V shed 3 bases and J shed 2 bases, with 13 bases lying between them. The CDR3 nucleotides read TGTGCCAGCAGTTTCCTCGCGGGGTTACAAGAGACCCAGTACTTC. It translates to CASSFLAGLQETQYF.

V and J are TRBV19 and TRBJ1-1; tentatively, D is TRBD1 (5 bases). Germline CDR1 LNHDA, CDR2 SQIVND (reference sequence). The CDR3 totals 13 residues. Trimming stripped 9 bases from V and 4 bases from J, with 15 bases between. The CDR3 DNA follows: TGTGCCAGCCGGTGGGGGATAGGCACTGAAGCTTTCTTT. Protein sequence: CASRWGIGTEAFF.

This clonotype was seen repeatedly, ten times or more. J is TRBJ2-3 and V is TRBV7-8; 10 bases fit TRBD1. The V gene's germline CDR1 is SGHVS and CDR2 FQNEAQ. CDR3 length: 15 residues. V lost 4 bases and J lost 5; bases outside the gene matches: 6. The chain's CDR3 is CASSSPGQGLDTQYF. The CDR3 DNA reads TGTGCCAGCAGCTCGCCGGGACAGGGGTTAGATACGCAGTATTTT.